This TCR beta chain is from a study of monozygotic twins with inflammatory bowel disease. CDR1 and CDR2 (germline): SGHTA, FQGNSA. The CDR3 has 14 amino acids. TCRdb derives one entry per CDR3 protein from the 5' RACE reads, leaving out DNA. The specimen's table records fewer than 550,000 distinct CDR3 sequences. The chain recombines TRBV7-2 with TRBJ2-1. Sequenced sample: blood. This TCR was recovered from a human donor with ulcerative colitis or Crohn's disease, or a healthy co-twin of an affected twin (not recorded which). The CDR3 here is CASSYRSAYNEQFF. The whole variable domain, filled in from reference TRBV7-2 and TRBJ2-1, reads GAGVSQSPSNKVTEKGKDVELRCDPISGHTALYWYRQSLGQGLEFLIYFQGNSAPDKSGLPSDRFSAERTGGSVSTLTIQRTQQEDSAVYLCASSYRSAYNEQFFGPGTRLTVL.